Following are 12 T cell receptor beta chains from one sample sequenced in a study of T-cell reconstitution after alpha-beta-depleted transplantation in children. Molecular barcoding with unique molecular identifiers was used for the TCRbeta library. TCRdb recomputed calls from the PCR reads with MiXCR, one row per CDR3 protein. The profile shows about 410,000 distinct CDR3 sequences, roughly 20% of them singletons. The sequenced sample was PBMCs from the stem cell graft donor, obtained from the stem cell graft. The receptors come from a human donor who donated a stem cell graft to a child with acute myeloid leukemia.

The table lists this clonotype with a few counts. The chain links TRBV24-1 to TRBJ2-1; weak D call: TRBD2 (5 bases). CDR1 and CDR2 (germline): KGHDR, SFDVKD. V shed 4 bases and J shed 4 bases, with 10 bases lying between them. CDR3 length equals 14 residues. CDR3 nucleotides: TGTGCCACCAGTGAGACACCGGGGTACAATGAGCAGTTCTTC. Residues: CATSETPGYNEQFF.

J is TRBJ2-3 and V is TRBV29-1; D uncertain. CDR1 is SQVTM, CDR2 ANQGSEA, per germline. The CDR3 loop spans 13 amino acids. Trimming left V 2 bases short and J 2 bases short, with 8 bases between. The CDR3 loop is CSVELGSTDTQYF. The CDR3 nucleotides read TGCAGCGTTGAACTCGGTTCCACAGATACGCAGTATTTT.

The gene calls are TRBV20-1 and TRBJ2-7; the match to TRBD2 covers 9 bases. V shed 2 bases and J 1 base; nucleotides not matched to a gene: 6. The V gene's germline CDR1 is DFQATT and CDR2 SNEGSKA (reference sequence). CDR3 size: 15 residues. Here the CDR3 reads CSARPLAGVSYEQYF. In DNA form, the CDR3 reads TGCAGTGCTAGACCATTAGCGGGAGTATCCTACGAGCAGTACTTC.

As for this clonotype: This likely comes from a read error, as the CDR3 has no conserved phenylalanine or tryptophan at its end. This chain joins TRBV4-1 and TRBJ1-5; D is ambiguous. The V and J ends lost 1 base and 1 base respectively, with 11 bases between them. Germline CDR1 is MGHRA and CDR2 is YSYEKL. The CDR3 has 16 residues. The CDR3 DNA reads as TGCGCCAGCAGCCAAGCAGAGGGCAGGAGCAATCAGCCCCAGCATTGT. Amino acid sequence: CASSQAEGRSNQPQHC.

Only one count was recorded for this clonotype. The chain couples TRBV2 to TRBJ2-7; TRBD2 matches at 8 bases. The CDR3 covers 13 residues. With V trimmed by 8 bases and J by 6 bases, 9 bases remained unmatched. Germline loops: CDR1 SNHLY, CDR2 FYNNEI. The CDR3 DNA reads TGTGCCAGCTGTCCGGGACTAGGGACCGAGCAGTACTTC. Residues: CASCPGLGTEQYF.

The gene calls are TRBV12-3 or TRBV12-4 and TRBJ1-1; TRBD1 agrees at 7 bases. The CDR3 has 14 amino acids. V lost 4 bases and J lost 3; bases outside the gene matches: 5. The CDR3: CASSSDREYTEAFF. The DNA of the CDR3 is TGTGCCAGCAGTTCCGACAGGGAGTACACTGAAGCTTTCTTT.

The V gene is TRBV6-2 or TRBV6-3, the J gene TRBJ2-1, with D uncertain. Germline CDR1 MNHEY, CDR2 SVGEGT. The CDR3 sequence is 14 residues long. V lost 0 bases to trimming and J lost 8 bases, with 11 bases between them. The CDR3 region has the DNA TGTGCCAGCAGTTACTCGAGTTGGCGGCATGAGCAGTTCTTC. The encoded protein is CASSYSSWRHEQFF.

This clonotype was found a few times. CDR3 in amino acids: CASSPRFGQGVPYEQYF. The CDR3 DNA sequence: TGTGCCAGCAGTCCTCGCTTTGGGCAGGGGGTGCCCTACGAGCAGTACTTC. J is TRBJ2-7 and V is TRBV12-3 or TRBV12-4, with TRBD1 matching 7 bases. CDR3 size: 17 residues. Trimming removed 5 bases from V and 2 bases from J; junction bases left unmatched: 15.

This clonotype was observed many times. The chain couples TRBV20-1 to TRBJ2-1; D possibly corresponds to TRBD1 (5 bases). The germline gives CDR1 DFQATT, CDR2 SNEGSKA (reference sequence). The CDR3 has 14 residues. Deletions cut 8 bases from V and 2 bases from J, with 16 bases between. The CDR3 DNA reads TGCAGTTCGCTAGAGGTGGGGCCCTACAATGAGCAGTTCTTC. As protein: CSSLEVGPYNEQFF.

This clonotype was counted ten times or more. The chain links TRBV12-3 or TRBV12-4 to TRBJ2-5; D is possibly TRBD2 (6 bases). V lost 5 bases to trimming and J lost 1 base, with 11 bases between them. This CDR3 has 14 amino acids. The CDR3 DNA follows: TGTGCCAGCAGTCCTGGGGGGTTCCAAGAGACCCAGTACTTC. It encodes CASSPGGFQETQYF.

The genes are TRBV21-1 and TRBJ2-7; the D call of TRBD1 is as the table states it, not checked on the DNA. TRBV21-1 is reported as a pseudogene. This CDR3 comprises 16 residues. CDR3 loop: CASSMDRMVGSYEQYF. The CDR3 DNA sequence: TGTGCCAGCAGCATGGACAGGATGGTCGGTTCCTACGAGCAGTACTTC.

There are a few counts of this clonotype. The chain links TRBV20-1 to TRBJ2-7, with TRBD2 as a possible D gene (6 bases). Germline loops: CDR1 DFQATT, CDR2 SNEGSKA (reference sequence). The CDR3 is 14 residues long. V dropped 2 bases and J dropped 3 bases, with 14 bases sitting between them. The CDR3 sequence is CSARRGTAYYEQYF. In DNA form, the CDR3 reads TGCAGTGCTAGACGCGGGACCGCTTACTACGAGCAGTACTTC.